This TCR beta chain was captured by sequencing in a study of blood T cell repertoires in COVID-19 (dated by TCRdb to the early 2020s). Regarding the research as a whole: The collaborator samples originated in the United States, Italy and Spain and spanned the acute and convalescent phases of COVID-19. The sample metadata nearly always contained a de-identified subject ID, COVID-19 status, age in years and sex. The repertoires were made available in a free public database intended to serve as a resource for research on the immune response to SARS-CoV-2. Samples were obtained from the ongoing ImmuneRACE study (first 160 participants) and from 1,254 subjects provided by 6 global collaborators. Where available, HLA class I and class II types were taken from metadata supplied by the sample provider and were not determined by assay-based typing. Deeply sampled blood TCRbeta repertoires from subjects exposed to, actively infected with, or recovered from COVID-19 were included in the dataset. The prospective study material was composed of cDNA or gDNA derived from T cells, B-cell-depleted T cells, or PBMCs.

Measured from the cysteine to the phenylalanine, the CDR3 is 18 residues long. Just CDR3 DNA is preserved here, 54 bases in frame from base 1. The germline V gene supplies CDR1 SGHNT and CDR2 YENEEA. Trimmed from V: 3 bases; trimmed from J: 0 bases; junction bases lacking a gene match: 9. This clone was observed a handful of times. Its antigen specificity is not known. Per-nucleotide qualities are absent, and no much larger clonotype sits a single base away. Points the paper makes about the study in general: Clinical and demographic metadata were provided uncurated, with the amount varying by source and participant.

The immunoSEQ Assay, a bias-controlled multiplex PCR, was used to amplify TCRbeta CDR3 regions from genomic DNA. In the source study's methods: The number of nucleated cells in each sample was estimated by amplification of reference gene primers within the assay. Sequence reads were collapsed and filtered to measure the absolute abundance of every unique TCRbeta CDR3 rearrangement. Productive Simpson clonality was computed per sample as the square root of Simpson's diversity index over productive rearrangements. TCRdb took this table from immuneACCESS and kept in-frame rearrangements with V and J called. Such tables lack part of the clones; where checked against another copy, unresolved V genes explain under half of the gap, and the rest is unexplained. The D gene and trimming were derived from the DNA, and the V and J assignments and clone size from that table. This sample is represented by around 230,000 clones; 70% to 90% of them were singletons. The top ten hold around 3.3% of the sample.

Participants in the prospective study were aged roughly 18 to 100 years, lived in about two dozen United States geographic areas, and enrolled through a virtual design. In the prospective study, cohorts were assigned on the basis of participant-reported clinical history obtained from a screening survey and a study questionnaire. Mobile phlebotomists in the prospective study collected whole blood, serum and a nasopharyngeal or oropharyngeal swab from every participant. Participants in the prospective study had the option to provide additional blood draws and questionnaires over a roughly two-month period. Before DNA extraction, prospective study blood samples were shipped either frozen or at room temperature.

Sequencing was done on a sample of PBMCs or T cells enriched from blood (not recorded which). The origin of this receptor is a middle-aged woman with acute COVID-19. The chain uses TRBV11-3 and TRBJ2-2; 8 of the junction bases match TRBD1. The encoded CDR3 is CASSLRSGGGTNTGELFF. The DNA is as follows: TGTGCCAGCAGCTTGAGGTCAGGGGGCGGGACGAACACCGGGGAGCTGTTTTTT.